Reported below is one TCR beta chain. The sample belongs to a study of shared clonotypes between healthy human individuals. In the study overall: Donors had three CD4 naive, three CD4 memory, two CD8 naive and one CD8 memory plate apiece.

The repertoire was sequenced with immunoSEQ multiplex PCR; TCRdb's copy has only in-frame clones and lacks some. The sample lists 900,000 to 1,200,000 clones; around 78% were seen once. The sample taken for sequencing was memory CD4+ T cells from PBMCs. Subset indicated: CD45RA-negative fraction. This clonotype was sampled from a man between 18 and 35 years old in good health. Some clones in this sample may be carry-over from other donors' samples.

The CDR3 here is CASRRTGASYEQYF. In DNA, the CDR3 is TGTGCCAGCAGACGGACAGGCGCCTCCTACGAGCAGTACTTC. V and J are TRBV28 and TRBJ2-7; 7 nucleotides line up with TRBD1. This CDR3 has 14 amino acids. Germline V gene sequence: CDR1 MDHEN, CDR2 SYDVKM. V lost 6 bases, J lost 0 bases, and 5 bases stayed unmatched.